This T cell receptor (beta chain) appears in the sequencing data of a study of identical twins. Each CDR3 protein gets one entry after TCRdb re-called the 5' RACE reads with MiXCR. The table lists about 450,000 distinct CDR3 sequences, about 18% of them singletons, with 12% in the top ten. Germline V gene data show CDR1 as SGHTA and CDR2 as FQGNSA. CDR3 length: 14 residues. Trimming took off 1 base at V and 3 bases at J, with 10 bases between the two ends. This clonotype was seen a few times. The chain uses TRBV7-2 and TRBJ2-7, with D perhaps TRBD1 (6 bases). The source material was naive T cells sorted from blood. The clonotype was recovered from a man aged 50-59 years in good health. CDR3 nucleotide sequence: TGTGCCAGCAGCTTAGGACAGGTTTACTACGAGCAGTACTTC. It is translated as CASSLGQVYYEQYF.